These 14 T cell receptor beta chains share one sample of origin, sequenced in a study of shared clonotypes between healthy human individuals. The assay was immunoSEQ multiplex PCR, and TCRdb's table has in-frame clones only and misses some. This sample has 600,000 to 750,000 clones, with 72% found just once. Specimen: memory CD4+ T cells sorted from blood. Subset described: CD45RA-negative fraction. These receptor sequences come from a woman in her twenties or thirties in good health.

The chain joins TRBV19 to TRBJ2-6; D call uncertain. This CDR3 is 16 amino acids long. Trimming cost V 4 bases and J 4 bases, with 14 bases left between them. CDR1 is LNHDA and CDR2 is SQIVND in the germline V gene (reference sequence). The CDR3: CASSTSTWAGANVLTF. The CDR3 region has the DNA TGTGCCAGTAGTACCTCTACTTGGGCAGGGGCCAACGTCCTGACTTTC.

The rearrangement links TRBV7-8 to TRBJ1-1; possibly TRBD1 for D (5 bases). V lost 5 bases to trimming and J lost 1 base, with 17 bases between them. CDR1 and CDR2 from the germline V gene are SGHVS and FQNEAQ. The CDR3 runs to 16 residues. The CDR3 protein is CASSHNSGYWNTEAFF. CDR3 DNA: TGTGCCAGCAGCCACAACTCAGGGTATTGGAACACTGAAGCTTTCTTT.

This clone was counted only a few times. As DNA, the CDR3 is TGTGCCAGCAGCTCGACACGGGGCGAGCAGTACTTC. Its translation: CASSSTRGEQYF. This chain connects TRBV11-2 to TRBJ2-7, with D possibly matching TRBD2 (5 bases). This CDR3 has 12 residues. From germline, CDR1 is SGHAT and CDR2 FQNNGV. With 4 bases removed from V and 6 bases from J, the gap between germline ends came to 10 bases.

This chain connects TRBV5-4 to TRBJ2-2, with 11 bases fitting TRBD2. Germline V CDR1 and CDR2: SGHNT, YYREEE (reference sequence). The CDR3 spans 15 residues. V lost 5 bases and J lost 5; bases outside the gene matches: 5. CDR3 sequence (DNA): TGTGCCAGCAGACTAACTAGCGGGAGAACCGGGGAGCTGTTTTTT. This sequence encodes CASRLTSGRTGELFF.

The rearrangement joins TRBV7-9 to TRBJ2-7; 7 bases are a match to TRBD2. The germline V gene encodes CDR1 SEHNR and CDR2 FQNEAQ (reference sequence). V was pared by 7 bases and J by 7 bases, with 10 bases of the junction left unmatched. There are 13 residues in the CDR3. The CDR3 protein is CASTVPGGVEQYF. The CDR3 DNA follows: TGTGCCAGCACCGTACCGGGGGGAGTAGAGCAGTACTTC.

The J gene is TRBJ2-7, the V gene TRBV6-6; D unclear. This CDR3 comprises 13 residues. Germline CDR1 MNHNY, CDR2 SVGAGI (reference sequence). V was pared by 5 bases and J by 7 bases, with 15 bases between. CDR3 sequence: CASSPSTPREQYF. CDR3 sequence (DNA): TGTGCCAGCAGTCCCTCGACTCCCAGGGAGCAGTACTTC.

The chain employs TRBV28 and TRBJ2-1; 9 bases are shared with TRBD2. The germline gives CDR1 MDHEN, CDR2 SYDVKM. The ends lost 6 bases at V and 2 bases at J; junction bases unmatched: 8. The CDR3 has 16 residues. CDR3 nucleotide sequence: TGTGCCAGCAGCTTCTTAGCGGGAGTTACCTACAATGAGCAGTTCTTC. Translated: CASSFLAGVTYNEQFF. Supplemented by reference TRBV28 and TRBJ2-1, the full variable domain reads DVKVTQSSRYLVKRTGEKVFLECVQDMDHENMFWYRQDPGLGLRLIYFSYDVKMKEKGDIPEGYSVSREKKERFSLILESASTNQTSMYLCASSFLAGVTYNEQFFGPGTRLTVL.

Only a few counts were recorded for this clone. The rearrangement uses TRBV7-2 and TRBJ1-2, with D possibly matching TRBD1 (6 bases). V was trimmed by 5 bases and J by 12 bases, leaving 16 bases between them. CDR3 length equals 12 residues. Germline lookup yields CDR1 SGHTA and CDR2 FQGNSA. The CDR3 reads CASSPPEGGDTF. DNA for the CDR3: TGTGCCAGCAGCCCCCCGGAAGGGGGGGACACCTTC.

The chain links TRBV6-6 to TRBJ1-4, with 8 positions matching TRBD1. CDR3 length: 15 residues. The V gene end was trimmed by 5 bases and the J gene end by 8 bases; junction bases not matched to a gene: 10. Germline V gene sequence: CDR1 MNHNY, CDR2 SVGAGI (reference sequence). CDR3 DNA sequence: TGTGCCAGCAGTAACAGGGGGGGGGAGGGAGAAAAACTGTTTTTT. As protein: CASSNRGGEGEKLFF.

The CDR3 reads CASREIRGRDGYTF. CDR3 in DNA: TGTGCCAGCAGAGAAATCAGGGGAAGAGATGGCTACACCTTC. The chain combines TRBV5-4 with TRBJ1-2, with D possibly being TRBD1 (6 bases). V dropped 5 bases and J dropped 6 bases, with 17 bases sitting between them. This CDR3 has 14 residues. Germline V gives CDR1 SGHNT, CDR2 YYREEE (reference sequence). Drawing the rest from reference TRBV5-4 and TRBJ1-2, the complete variable domain is ETGVTQSPTHLIKTRGQQVTLRCSSQSGHNTVSWYQQALGQGPQFIFQYYREEENGRGNFPPRFSGLQFPNYSSELNVNALELDDSALYLCASREIRGRDGYTFGSGTRLTVV.

The table lists this clone with a few counts. This rearrangement joins TRBV4-1 to TRBJ2-3, with 10 nucleotides matching TRBD2. This CDR3 comprises 17 residues. Germline CDR1 and CDR2: MGHRA and YSYEKL. Trimming cost V 0 bases and J 5 bases; bases outside gene matches: 8. The CDR3 DNA reads as TGCGCCAGCAGCCAAGAGTGGCTAGCGGGAGTTAAAGATACGCAGTATTTT. It yields the protein CASSQEWLAGVKDTQYF.

A single count supports this clone. The chain uses TRBV15 and TRBJ2-3; no clear D gene. Trimming shortened V by 3 bases and J by 0 bases, and 13 bases separated the two germline ends. The CDR3 loop spans 16 amino acids. Germline V gene sequence: CDR1 LNHNV, CDR2 YYDKDF (reference sequence). The CDR3 loop is CATSSLEYDSTDTQYF. The DNA for the CDR3 is TGTGCCACCAGCAGCCTGGAGTATGACAGCACAGATACGCAGTATTTT. The variable domain in full, with the rest retrieved from reference TRBV15 and TRBJ2-3, is DAMVIQNPRYQVTQFGKPVTLSCSQTLNHNVMYWYQQKSSQAPKLLFHYYDKDFNNEADTPDNFQSRRPNTSFCFLDIRSPGLGDTAMYLCATSSLEYDSTDTQYFGPGTRLTVL.

V is TRBV15 and J is TRBJ2-7, with 7 positions matching TRBD2. CDR3 size: 13 residues. After removal of 2 bases from V and 7 bases from J, the junction contained 5 bases not matched to a gene. Germline values: CDR1 LNHNV, CDR2 YYDKDF (reference sequence). The CDR3 protein is CATSRPLGREQYF. The CDR3 DNA reads TGTGCCACCAGCAGACCGCTCGGGAGGGAGCAGTACTTC.

The V call is TRBV5-1, the J call TRBJ2-3; TRBD2 matches at 10 bases. Germline V gene data show CDR1 as SGHRS and CDR2 as YFSETQ. Trimming took 4 bases from V and 2 from J; bases not matched to a gene: 4. This CDR3 has 15 amino acids. Here the CDR3 DNA reads TGCGCCAGCAGCAGAGGGACTAGCGCCACAGATACGCAGTATTTT. Its translation: CASSRGTSATDTQYF.